This entry is about one T cell receptor (beta chain). The data were obtained in a study of CD8+ T cells in alopecia areata. The V and J ends lost 3 bases and 2 bases respectively, with 7 bases between them. The CDR3 consists of 13 residues. Extracted from the samples, RNA was reverse transcribed into cDNA to serve as the sequencing template. The method was immunoSEQ multiplex PCR; TCRdb's version includes in-frame clones alone and lacks a portion of them. The table includes about 200,000 clones, about 56% detected once. The gene calls are TRBV23-1 and TRBJ1-2; no clear D. TRBV23-1 is flagged as an ORF with uncertain function. The receptor was isolated from a human donor in good health. The sample consisted of CD8+ T cells sorted from blood. The CDR3 DNA reads TGCGCCAGCAGTCAGTCGGACAACTATGGCTACACCTTC. Protein product: CASSQSDNYGYTF.